The T cell receptor (beta chain) described here comes from a study of blood T cell repertoires in COVID-19. The germline V gene has CDR1 SQVTM and CDR2 ANQGSEA. This CDR3 region has 12 residues. V was shortened by 5 bases and J by 0 bases, with 7 bases between the two germline ends. While infection was still active, Seattle patients were enrolled and then followed longitudinally. TCRdb keeps only in-frame clones here, not all; method: immunoSEQ multiplex PCR. The table includes roughly 410,000 clones, around nine tenths detected once. The sequence was obtained from a woman between 35 and 50 years old with COVID-19, enrolled during active disease. The chain joins TRBV29-1 to TRBJ1-2; D is uncertain. The sequencing input was peripheral blood. The CDR3 here is CSVRSSNYGYTF. The CDR3 bases are TGCAGCGTTCGGAGTTCTAACTATGGCTACACCTTC. Drawing the rest from reference TRBV29-1 and TRBJ1-2, the complete variable domain is SAVISQKPSRDICQRGTSLTIQCQVDSQVTMMFWYRQQPGQSLTLIATANQGSEATYESGFVIDKFPISRPNLTFSTLTVSNMSPEDSSIYLCSVRSSNYGYTFGSGTRLTVV.